These 26 T cell receptor beta chains were all obtained from the same sample, sequenced in a study of T cell repertoires in cytomegalovirus infection. MiXCR was run by TCRdb on the reads, yielding one entry per CDR3 protein. The sample has around 19,000 distinct CDR3 sequences, 35% to 45% seen once. These TCRs' antigens remain unknown. The sample in question was CD8+ T cells from cultured PBMCs, obtained from culture after CMV antigen stimulation. The source of these receptors is a human donor in good health (CMV status not recorded). Some clones in this sample may be carry-over from other donors' samples.

The rearrangement uses TRBV7-3 and TRBJ2-1, with D perhaps TRBD1 (7 bases). Trimming removed 5 bases from V and 7 bases from J, with 18 bases in between. From germline, CDR1 is SGHTA and CDR2 FQGTGA. The CDR3 consists of 15 residues. CDR3 region: CASSKGGQETNEQFF. For the CDR3, the DNA is TGTGCCAGCAGCAAGGGAGGACAGGAGACGAATGAGCAGTTCTTC.

This clonotype was observed a few times. The rearrangement links TRBV19 to TRBJ1-1; D gene unclear. Germline CDR1 reads LNHDA; CDR2 reads SQIVND (reference sequence). With 8 bases removed from V and 5 bases from J, the gap between germline ends came to 9 bases. The length of the CDR3 is 11 residues. The CDR3 spells CASRLGTEAFF. The CDR3 nucleotides read TGTGCCAGTCGGCTCGGGACTGAAGCTTTCTTT.

This clonotype was found many times. This chain links TRBV7-9 with TRBJ1-2, with D perhaps TRBD1 (6 bases). From germline, CDR1 is SEHNR and CDR2 FQNEAQ (reference sequence). V was clipped by 4 bases and J by 8 bases, with 11 bases between them. The CDR3 extends over 12 amino acids. CDR3 protein: CASSSRTDGYTF. DNA for the CDR3: TGTGCCAGCAGCTCGAGGACAGACGGCTACACCTTC.

V and J are TRBV7-3 and TRBJ2-2; 8 bases align to TRBD1. Germline trimming cut 4 bases from V and 6 bases from J; bases unmatched to any gene: 1. This CDR3 region has 13 residues. Germline CDR1 and CDR2: SGHTA and FQGTGA. The CDR3 nucleotides are TGTGCCAGCAGCTCACAGGGGGCCGGGGAGCTGTTTTTT. This gives the protein CASSSQGAGELFF.

V and J are TRBV12-3 or TRBV12-4 and TRBJ2-7, with 9 bases aligning to TRBD1. This CDR3 is 15 amino acids long. Losses at the gene ends were 0 bases for V and 3 bases for J; bases not matched to a gene: 3. Here the CDR3 reads CASSLAGTGYYEQYF. The CDR3, as DNA: TGTGCCAGCAGTTTAGCGGGGACAGGGTACTACGAGCAGTACTTC.

This clonotype has only a few counts. The chain joins TRBV7-2 to TRBJ2-3, with unresolved D. CDR3 length: 13 amino acids. V dropped 3 bases and J dropped 4 bases, with 8 bases sitting between them. Looked up from germline, CDR1 is SGHTA and CDR2 is FQGNSA. CDR3 in DNA: TGTGCCAGCAGCTTTCGTTTGGCAGATACGCAGTATTTT. Translation: CASSFRLADTQYF.

The genes are TRBV7-6 and TRBJ2-7; D is undetermined. This CDR3 comprises 13 residues. V lost 5 bases to trimming and J lost 5 bases, with 13 bases between them. Looked up from germline, CDR1 is SGHVS and CDR2 is FNYEAQ. The CDR3 region has the DNA TGTGCCAGCAGCCTCGGAGTAGCTAACGAGCAGTACTTC. Protein sequence: CASSLGVANEQYF.

CDR3 in amino acids: CASSKIGTYFTQETQYF. The CDR3 DNA reads as TGTGCCAGCAGCAAGATAGGGACATATTTTACCCAAGAGACCCAGTACTTC. The chain joins TRBV27 to TRBJ2-5; D possibly corresponds to TRBD1 (6 bases). The V and J ends lost 6 bases and 1 base respectively, with 21 bases between them. From germline, CDR1 is MNHEY and CDR2 SMNVEV (reference sequence). There are 17 residues in the CDR3.

As concerns this clonotype: One junction end disagrees with the germline gene, perhaps due to a read error. J is TRBJ1-5 and V is TRBV18, with D perhaps matching TRBD1 (6 bases). The CDR3 runs 18 residues. In germline, CDR1 is KGHSH, CDR2 LQKENI. CDR3 sequence reads: CASSPQSGQDDSNQSQHF. The CDR3, as DNA: TGTGCCAGCTCACCCCAGTCGGGACAAGATGATAGCAATCAGTCCCAGCATTTT.

This clonotype was detected many times. The genes are TRBV5-6 and TRBJ1-2, with unresolved D. Germline CDR1 is SGHDT and CDR2 is YYEEEE. The germline V and J ends were trimmed by 0 bases and 4 bases, with 4 bases remaining between them. CDR3 length: 12 amino acids. For the CDR3, the DNA is TGTGCCAGCAGCTTGGGCGGCTATGGCTACACCTTC. It codes for CASSLGGYGYTF.

The V gene is TRBV6-5, the J gene TRBJ1-5; no clear D gene. This CDR3 has 14 residues. Germline assignment: CDR1 MNHEY and CDR2 SVGAGI. The germline V and J ends were trimmed by 2 bases and 3 bases, with 8 bases remaining between them. The CDR3: CASSYGQNNQPQHF. The CDR3 DNA reads as TGTGCCAGCAGTTACGGGCAGAACAATCAGCCCCAGCATTTT.

The table lists this clonotype with a few counts. This chain connects TRBV12-3 or TRBV12-4 to TRBJ1-2; 8 bases are a match to TRBD1. This CDR3 is built from 16 residues. With 6 bases clipped from V and 8 bases from J, the junction kept 17 bases outside the gene matches. CDR3 coding DNA: TGTGCCAGCAGCCCCGACAGGGGAGGGGTTGTTAGCGGCTACACCTTC. Translation gives CASSPDRGGVVSGYTF.

The chain joins TRBV11-2 to TRBJ2-5; no clear D gene. This CDR3 contains 14 residues. Trimming took 2 bases from V and 2 from J, leaving 9 bases between them. Per the germline V gene, CDR1 is SGHAT and CDR2 is FQNNGV. The CDR3 is CASSLIREQETQYF. The CDR3 nucleotides are TGTGCCAGCAGCTTAATTAGGGAACAAGAGACCCAGTACTTC.

This clonotype was recorded many times. The rearrangement joins TRBV7-2 to TRBJ2-7, with 8 bases lining up with TRBD1. Germline CDR1 reads SGHTA; CDR2 reads FQGNSA. This CDR3 comprises 15 residues. Losses at the gene ends were 5 bases for V and 4 bases for J; bases not matched to a gene: 10. The CDR3 bases are TGTGCCAGCAGCCGATCGCGACAGGGGCAGTACGAGCAGTACTTC. Amino acids: CASSRSRQGQYEQYF. The full variable domain, its missing parts supplied by reference TRBV7-2 and TRBJ2-7, is GAGVSQSPSNKVTEKGKDVELRCDPISGHTALYWYRQSLGQGLEFLIYFQGNSAPDKSGLPSDRFSAERTGGSVSTLTIQRTQQEDSAVYLCASSRSRQGQYEQYFGPGTRLTVT.

This clonotype was observed a few times. The chain combines TRBV7-2 with TRBJ2-3; D may be TRBD1 (6 bases). This CDR3 region has 18 residues. V was trimmed by 5 bases and J by 2 bases, leaving 23 bases between them. Germline V lookup: CDR1 SGHTA, CDR2 FQGNSA. The chain's CDR3 is CASSNPILRGRATDTQYF. The CDR3 DNA sequence: TGTGCCAGCAGCAACCCAATACTCAGGGGAAGAGCCACAGATACGCAGTATTTT.

The chain recombines TRBV7-9 with TRBJ1-6, with TRBD1 as a possible D gene (5 bases). This CDR3 comprises 17 residues. Per the germline V gene, CDR1 is SEHNR and CDR2 is FQNEAQ (reference sequence). The V end lost 5 bases, the J end lost 9 bases, and 23 bases lay between the germline ends. CDR3 bases: TGTGCCAGCAGCAACTTGCTTGGTGAAGGGGAGGGTTCACCCCTCCACTTT. Residues: CASSNLLGEGEGSPLHF.

The chain joins TRBV11-3 to TRBJ2-7; 9 bases agree with TRBD2. With 3 bases clipped from V and 2 bases from J, the junction kept 2 bases outside the gene matches. Per the germline V gene, CDR1 is SGHNT and CDR2 is YENEEA. This CDR3 is built from 14 residues. This CDR3 is CASSFKRGAYEQYF. The CDR3 nucleotides are TGTGCCAGCAGCTTTAAGCGGGGGGCCTACGAGCAGTACTTC.

This clonotype was picked up many times. The chain has TRBV4-1 and TRBJ1-1, with D uncertain. Trimming cost V 0 bases and J 2 bases, with 13 bases left between them. CDR1 and CDR2 from the germline V gene are MGHRA and YSYEKL. The CDR3 runs to 16 residues. For the CDR3, the DNA is TGCGCCAGCAGCCAAGAGGTGAGCTCTGAAAACACTGAAGCTTTCTTT. Translating it yields CASSQEVSSENTEAFF.

V is TRBV19 and J is TRBJ1-2, with 9 nucleotides matching TRBD1. The CDR3 covers 15 residues. Germline V gene sequence: CDR1 LNHDA, CDR2 SQIVND (reference sequence). V was pared by 6 bases and J by 3 bases, with 8 bases of the junction left unmatched. In DNA form, the CDR3 reads TGTGCCAGTAGCCTCCGGGACAGGGAGGACTATGGCTACACCTTC. This sequence encodes CASSLRDREDYGYTF.

The table lists this clonotype with a count of one. V gene TRBV20-1 combines with J gene TRBJ1-6; weak D call: TRBD1 (6 bases). Germline V gene sequence: CDR1 DFQATT, CDR2 SNEGSKA (reference sequence). V lost 5 bases, J lost 6 bases, and 20 bases lay in between. This CDR3 is built from 16 residues. Here the CDR3 reads CSAGGEGRPINSPLHF. The CDR3, as DNA: TGCAGTGCTGGGGGCGAAGGCCGACCGATTAATTCACCCCTCCACTTT.

The V gene is TRBV7-6, the J gene TRBJ2-3; D may be TRBD2 (6 bases). Germline CDR1 is SGHVS and CDR2 is FNYEAQ. This CDR3 has 13 residues. V lost 3 bases and J 5 bases, leaving 9 bases between the germline ends. The CDR3 region has the DNA TGTGCCAGCAGCTTCGGGAGTAGAGATACGCAGTATTTT. Translating gives CASSFGSRDTQYF.

The table lists this clonotype with many counts. This chain links TRBV4-3 with TRBJ2-7; a weak D match, TRBD2 (5 bases). CDR1 and CDR2 (germline): LGHNA, YSLEER. V was shortened by 4 bases and J by 5 bases, with 18 bases between the two germline ends. The CDR3 loop spans 15 amino acids. This CDR3 is CASSLGLGSLDEQYF. Here the CDR3 DNA reads TGCGCCAGCAGCCTTGGACTGGGTTCCCTCGACGAGCAGTACTTC.

A note on this clonotype: At one end the junction does not follow the germline gene, possibly because of a read error. The chain uses TRBV7-2 and TRBJ2-1; D possibly corresponds to TRBD1 (6 bases). Germline V CDR1 and CDR2: SGHTA, FQGNSA. The CDR3 covers 13 residues. CDR3 sequence (DNA): TGTGCCGGCAGCTTAGGACAGTTCAATGAGCAGTTCTTC. Protein sequence: CAGSLGQFNEQFF.

V gene TRBV27 combines with J gene TRBJ1-2; no clear D. Germline V CDR1 and CDR2: MNHEY, SMNVEV (reference sequence). There are 13 residues in the CDR3. The V end was cut by 10 bases, the J end by 0 bases, with 12 bases between. In DNA, the CDR3 is TGTGCCACCGGTGGCGGCACTAACTATGGCTACACCTTC. It codes for CATGGGTNYGYTF.

This clonotype has more than one count but fewer than ten. V and J are TRBV5-6 and TRBJ2-1; D is ambiguous. This CDR3 is 14 amino acids long. Trimming took off 0 bases at V and 0 bases at J, with 4 bases between the two ends. The germline gives CDR1 SGHDT, CDR2 YYEEEE. DNA of the CDR3: TGTGCCAGCAGCTTGGGGCGCTCCTACAATGAGCAGTTCTTC. Translating gives CASSLGRSYNEQFF.

The DNA for the CDR3 is TGTGCCAGCAGCCCAGGGACAGCCCTCTACGAGCAGTACTTC. Amino acids: CASSPGTALYEQYF. This rearrangement joins TRBV12-3 or TRBV12-4 to TRBJ2-7; 7 bases agree with TRBD1. This CDR3 has 14 amino acids. V trimming: 6 bases; J trimming: 3 bases; junction bases outside the gene matches: 8.